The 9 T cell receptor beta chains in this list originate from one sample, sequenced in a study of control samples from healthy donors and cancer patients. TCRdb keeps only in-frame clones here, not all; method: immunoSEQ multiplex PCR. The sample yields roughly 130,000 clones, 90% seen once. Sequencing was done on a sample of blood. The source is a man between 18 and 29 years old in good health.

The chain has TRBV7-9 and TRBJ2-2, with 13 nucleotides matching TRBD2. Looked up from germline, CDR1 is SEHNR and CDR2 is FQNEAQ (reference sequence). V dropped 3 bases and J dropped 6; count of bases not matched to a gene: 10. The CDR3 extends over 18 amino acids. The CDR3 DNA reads TGTGCCAGCAGCTTCTTTCGGACTAGCGGGAGATGGGCCGGGGAGCTGTTTTTT. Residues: CASSFFRTSGRWAGELFF.

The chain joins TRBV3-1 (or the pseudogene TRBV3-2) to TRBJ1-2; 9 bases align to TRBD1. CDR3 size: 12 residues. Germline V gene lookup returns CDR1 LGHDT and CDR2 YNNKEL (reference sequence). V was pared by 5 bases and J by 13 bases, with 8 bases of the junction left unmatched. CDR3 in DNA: TGTGCCAGCAGCGCCGGGACAGGGCTCTCCACCTTC. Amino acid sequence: CASSAGTGLSTF.

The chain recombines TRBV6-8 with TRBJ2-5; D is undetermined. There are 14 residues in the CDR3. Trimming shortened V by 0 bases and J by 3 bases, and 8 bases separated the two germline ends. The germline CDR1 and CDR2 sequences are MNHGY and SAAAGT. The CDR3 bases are TGTGCCAGCAGTTACTCGGCAGAAAAAGAGACCCAGTACTTC. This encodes CASSYSAEKETQYF.

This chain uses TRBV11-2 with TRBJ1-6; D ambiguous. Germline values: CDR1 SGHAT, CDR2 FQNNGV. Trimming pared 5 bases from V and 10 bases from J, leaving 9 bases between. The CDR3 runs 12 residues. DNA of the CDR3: TGTGCCAGCAGCCCCAGTTTGTCACCCCTCCACTTT. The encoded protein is CASSPSLSPLHF. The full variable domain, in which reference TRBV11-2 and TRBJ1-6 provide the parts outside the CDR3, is EAGVAQSPRYKIIEKRQSVAFWCNPISGHATLYWYQQILGQGPKLLIQFQNNGVVDDSQLPKDRFSAERLKGVDSTLKIQPAKLEDSAVYLCASSPSLSPLHFGNGTRLTVT.

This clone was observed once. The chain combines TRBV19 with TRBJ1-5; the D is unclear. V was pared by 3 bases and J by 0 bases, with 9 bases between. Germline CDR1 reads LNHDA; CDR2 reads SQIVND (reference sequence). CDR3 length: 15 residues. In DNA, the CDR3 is TGTGCCAGTAGTATTAAGGGCTATAGCAATCAGCCCCAGCATTTT. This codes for CASSIKGYSNQPQHF. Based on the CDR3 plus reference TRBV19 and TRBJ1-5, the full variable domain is DGGITQSPKYLFRKEGQNVTLSCEQNLNHDAMYWYRQDPGQGLRLIYYSQIVNDFQKGDIAEGYSVSREKKESFPLTVTSAQKNPTAFYLCASSIKGYSNQPQHFGDGTRLSIL.

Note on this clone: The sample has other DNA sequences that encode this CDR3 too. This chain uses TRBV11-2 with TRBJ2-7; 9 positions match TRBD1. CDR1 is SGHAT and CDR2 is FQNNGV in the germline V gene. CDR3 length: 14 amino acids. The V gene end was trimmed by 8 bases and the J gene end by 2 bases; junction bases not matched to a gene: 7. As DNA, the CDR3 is TGTGCCAGCTCACTGGGACAGGGTACCTACGAGCAGTACTTC. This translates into CASSLGQGTYEQYF.

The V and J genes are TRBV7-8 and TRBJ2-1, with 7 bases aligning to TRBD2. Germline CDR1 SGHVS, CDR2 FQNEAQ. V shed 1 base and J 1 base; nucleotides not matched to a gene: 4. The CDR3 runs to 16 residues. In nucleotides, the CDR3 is TGTGCCAGCAGCTTAGTTTCTAGCGGTTCCTACAATGAGCAGTTCTTC. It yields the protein CASSLVSSGSYNEQFF.

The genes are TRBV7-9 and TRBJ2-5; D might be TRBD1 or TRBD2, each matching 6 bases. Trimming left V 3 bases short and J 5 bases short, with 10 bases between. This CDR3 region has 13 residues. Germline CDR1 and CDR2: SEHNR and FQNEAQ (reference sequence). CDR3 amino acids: CASSLGGSETQYF. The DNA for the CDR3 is TGTGCCAGCAGCTTGGGGGGCTCGGAGACCCAGTACTTC.

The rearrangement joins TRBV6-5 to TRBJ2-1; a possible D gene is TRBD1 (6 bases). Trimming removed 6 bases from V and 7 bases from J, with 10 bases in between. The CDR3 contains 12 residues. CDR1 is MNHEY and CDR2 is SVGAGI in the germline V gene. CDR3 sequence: CASSRDINEQFF. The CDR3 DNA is TGTGCCAGCAGCCGGGACATAAATGAGCAGTTCTTC.